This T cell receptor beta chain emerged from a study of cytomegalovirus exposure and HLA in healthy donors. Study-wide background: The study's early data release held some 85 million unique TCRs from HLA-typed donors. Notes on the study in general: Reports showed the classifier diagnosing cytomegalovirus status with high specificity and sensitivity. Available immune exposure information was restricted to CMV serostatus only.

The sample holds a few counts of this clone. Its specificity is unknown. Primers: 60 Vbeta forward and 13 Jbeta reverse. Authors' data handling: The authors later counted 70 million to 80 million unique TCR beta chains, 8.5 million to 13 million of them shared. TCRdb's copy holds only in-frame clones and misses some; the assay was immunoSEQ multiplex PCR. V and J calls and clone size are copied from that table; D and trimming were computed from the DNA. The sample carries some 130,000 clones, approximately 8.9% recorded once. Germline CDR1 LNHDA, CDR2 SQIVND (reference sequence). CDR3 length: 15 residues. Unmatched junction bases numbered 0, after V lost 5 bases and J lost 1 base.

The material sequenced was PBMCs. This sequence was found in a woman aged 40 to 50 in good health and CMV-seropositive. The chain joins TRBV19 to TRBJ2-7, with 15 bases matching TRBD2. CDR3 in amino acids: CASSGTSGGSYEQYF. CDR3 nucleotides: TGTGCCAGTAGTGGGACTAGCGGGGGGTCCTACGAGCAGTACTTC. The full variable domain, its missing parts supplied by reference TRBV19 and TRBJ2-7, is DGGITQSPKYLFRKEGQNVTLSCEQNLNHDAMYWYRQDPGQGLRLIYYSQIVNDFQKGDIAEGYSVSREKKESFPLTVTSAQKNPTAFYLCASSGTSGGSYEQYFGPGTRLTVT.